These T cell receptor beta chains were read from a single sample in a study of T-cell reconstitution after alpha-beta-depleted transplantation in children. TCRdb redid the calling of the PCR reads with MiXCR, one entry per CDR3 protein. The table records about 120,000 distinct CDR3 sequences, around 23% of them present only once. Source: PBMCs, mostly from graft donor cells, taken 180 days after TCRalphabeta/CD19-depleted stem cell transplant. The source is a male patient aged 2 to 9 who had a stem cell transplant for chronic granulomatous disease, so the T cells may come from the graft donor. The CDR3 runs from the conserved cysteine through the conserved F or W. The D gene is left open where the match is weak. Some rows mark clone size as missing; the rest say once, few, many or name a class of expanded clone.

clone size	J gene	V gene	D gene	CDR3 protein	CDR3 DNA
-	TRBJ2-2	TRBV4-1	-	CASSQGTAGGTGELFF	TGCGCCAGCAGCCAAGGGACAGCCGGCGGCACCGGGGAGCTGTTTTTT
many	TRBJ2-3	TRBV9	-	CASSAPPSSSTDTQYF	TGTGCCAGCAGCGCTCCCCCCTCCTCTAGCACAGATACGCAGTATTTT
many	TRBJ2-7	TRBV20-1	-	CSARDPAGYLGEQYF	TGCAGTGCTAGAGATCCCGCAGGCTACCTCGGTGAGCAGTACTTC
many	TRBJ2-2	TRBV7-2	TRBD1	CASSFRQGGLGELFF	TGTGCCAGCAGCTTCCGACAGGGCGGTCTCGGGGAGCTGTTTTTT
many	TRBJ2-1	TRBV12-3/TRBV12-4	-	CATTPARNYNEQFF	TGTGCCACGACTCCGGCTAGGAACTACAATGAGCAGTTCTTC
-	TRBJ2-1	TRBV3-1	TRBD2	CASSHNPPRTSGAYNEQFF	TGTGCCAGCAGCCATAATCCCCCGCGGACTAGCGGGGCATACAATGAGCAGTTCTTC
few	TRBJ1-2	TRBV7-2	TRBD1	CASRTGGSNYGYTF	TGTGCCAGCAGGACAGGGGGATCTAACTATGGCTACACCTTC
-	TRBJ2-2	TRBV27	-	CASSQITGELFF	TGTGCCAGCAGTCAGATTACCGGGGAGCTGTTTTTT
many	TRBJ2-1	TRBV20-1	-	CSARDPESYNEQFF	TGCAGTGCTAGAGATCCCGAATCCTACAATGAGCAGTTCTTC
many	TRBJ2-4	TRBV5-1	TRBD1	CASSLGTDNIQYF	TGCGCCAGCAGCTTAGGGACAGATAACATTCAGTACTTC
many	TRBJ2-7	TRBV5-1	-	CASSLEGSYEQYF	TGCGCCAGCAGCTTGGAGGGGTCCTACGAGCAGTACTTC
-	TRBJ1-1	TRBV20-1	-	CSAGLAGRLNTEAFF	TGCAGTGCCGGACTCGCGGGACGGCTGAACACTGAAGCTTTCTTT
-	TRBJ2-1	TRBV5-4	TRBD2	CASSSTSGVLGQFF	TGTGCCAGCAGCTCGACTAGCGGGGTCCTTGGGCAGTTCTTC
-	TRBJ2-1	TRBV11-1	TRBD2	CASSHLTSIAYNEQFF	TGTGCCAGCAGCCACCTGACTAGCATCGCCTACAATGAGCAGTTCTTC
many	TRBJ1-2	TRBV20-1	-	CSARSGGDGYTF	TGCAGTGCTAGATCTGGGGGCGATGGCTACACCTTC
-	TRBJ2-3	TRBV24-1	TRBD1	CATSDLGQGADTQYF	TGTGCCACCAGTGATTTGGGACAGGGAGCAGATACGCAGTATTTT
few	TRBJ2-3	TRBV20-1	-	CSADPSTQYF	TGCAGTGCGGATCCCTCTACGCAGTATTTT
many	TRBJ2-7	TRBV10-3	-	CAISGTGASYEQYF	TGTGCCATCAGTGGGACCGGGGCCTCCTACGAGCAGTACTTC
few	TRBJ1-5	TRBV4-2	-	CASSQEPEQPQHF	TGTGCCAGCAGCCAAGAACCTGAGCAGCCCCAGCATTTT
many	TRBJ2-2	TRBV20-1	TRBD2	CSARDPGSGTKLANTGELFF	TGCAGTGCTAGAGATCCGGGCAGCGGGACCAAGCTTGCGAACACCGGGGAGCTGTTTTTT
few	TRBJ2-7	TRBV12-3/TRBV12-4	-	CASSLWGRYEQYF	TGTGCCAGCAGTTTGTGGGGCCGCTACGAGCAGTACTTC
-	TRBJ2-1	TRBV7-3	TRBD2	CASSPAKIAGDEQFF	TGTGCCAGCAGCCCCGCCAAAATAGCGGGAGATGAGCAGTTCTTC